Listed below are T cell receptor beta chains from one sample, sequenced in a study of cytomegalovirus exposure and HLA in healthy donors. TCRdb's table, derived via immunoSEQ multiplex PCR, lists solely in-frame clones and lacks some. This table has more than 55,000 clones, roughly 68% appearing once. Sequencing input: PBMCs. These receptors originate from a woman aged 60-75 years in good health and CMV-seropositive. CDR3s include the opening cysteine and the closing phenylalanine or tryptophan. Each record gives: V gene, clone size, J gene, D gene, CDR3 protein, CDR3 DNA. D genes are given only for firm matches. Some rows mark clone size as missing; the rest say once, few, many or name a class of expanded clone.

TRBV27	.	TRBJ1-4	TRBD1	CASSFGQGQYEKLFF	TGTGCCAGCAGTTTCGGACAGGGACAGTACGAAAAACTGTTTTTT
TRBV4-1	.	TRBJ1-1	TRBD1	CASSRNPGQGSEAFF	TGCGCCAGCAGCCGAAATCCGGGACAGGGGAGTGAAGCTTTCTTT
TRBV6-5	few	TRBJ1-1	.	CASSRQERNTEAFF	TGTGCCAGCAGCAGACAGGAGAGGAACACTGAAGCTTTCTTT
TRBV6-6	.	TRBJ1-3	.	CASSFESVSGNTIYF	TGTGCCAGCAGTTTCGAGTCCGTCTCTGGAAACACCATATATTTT
TRBV6-1	.	TRBJ2-5	TRBD2	CASSEAGLAGVETQYF	TGTGCCAGCAGTGAAGCTGGTCTAGCGGGGGTAGAGACCCAGTACTTC
TRBV10-1	once	TRBJ2-7	.	CASSNRAPGFGEQYF	TGCGCCAGCAGCAACAGGGCGCCCGGATTTGGGGAGCAGTACTTC
TRBV30	.	TRBJ1-4	TRBD1	CAWNTDRSINEKLFF	TGTGCCTGGAATACGGACAGGAGCATAAATGAAAAACTGTTTTTT
TRBV10-3	few	TRBJ1-2	.	CAIRTGGDYGYTF	TGTGCCATCAGGACAGGAGGAGACTATGGCTACACCTTC
TRBV6-4	.	TRBJ2-5	TRBD2	CASRLGTSPKETQYF	TGTGCCAGCAGGCTCGGGACTAGCCCGAAGGAGACCCAGTACTTC
TRBV6-5	.	TRBJ2-6	TRBD2	CASTYGGRGANVLTF	TGTGCCAGCACCTACGGGGGGAGAGGGGCCAACGTCCTGACTTTC
TRBV13	.	TRBJ1-2	TRBD1	CASSNDRGRIANYGYTF	TGTGCCAGCAGCAACGACAGGGGGCGGATAGCTAACTATGGCTACACCTTC
TRBV18	.	TRBJ1-1	.	CASSPPPGLNTEAFF	TGTGCCAGCTCACCACCCCCAGGGCTGAACACTGAAGCTTTCTTT
TRBV9	.	TRBJ1-4	TRBD1	CASSGQGSVEKLFF	TGTGCCAGCAGCGGACAGGGAAGTGTTGAAAAACTGTTTTTT
TRBV29-1	.	TRBJ1-3	.	CSAERGGNTIYF	TGCAGCGCCGAACGGGGTGGAAACACCATATATTTT
TRBV25-1	.	TRBJ2-1	TRBD1	CASSERGTGMDNEQFF	TGTGCCAGCAGTGAACGCGGGACAGGGATGGACAATGAGCAGTTCTTC
TRBV10-3	.	TRBJ1-2	TRBD1	CAIRTGVRNYGYTF	TGTGCCATCAGGACAGGGGTTCGTAACTATGGCTACACCTTC
TRBV18	.	TRBJ1-1	TRBD1	CASSPMEDRVSTEAFF	TGTGCCAGCTCACCGATGGAGGACAGGGTGAGCACTGAAGCTTTCTTT
TRBV7-9	.	TRBJ2-6	.	CASSFSATGANVLTF	TGTGCCAGCAGCTTTTCTGCTACTGGGGCCAACGTCCTGACTTTC
TRBV30	.	TRBJ2-2	.	CAWARGGITGELFF	TGTGCCTGGGCGAGGGGGGGCATTACCGGGGAGCTGTTTTTT
TRBV4-1	.	TRBJ1-2	TRBD1	CASSQTRQGYGYTF	TGCGCCAGCAGCCAAACTAGACAGGGCTATGGCTACACCTTC
TRBV21-1	.	TRBJ1-1	.	CASSKAGGGCPTNTEAFF	TGTGCCAGCAGCAAGGCGGGGGGCGGGTGTCCTACGAACACTGAAGCTTTCTTT
TRBV29-1	once	TRBJ2-1	TRBD2	CSVWTSGASSYNEQFF	TGCAGCGTATGGACTAGCGGGGCTAGCTCCTACAATGAGCAGTTCTTC
TRBV5-4	.	TRBJ2-2	.	CASSRTDTTGELFF	TGTGCCAGCAGCCGGACTGACACTACCGGGGAGCTGTTTTTT
TRBV5-1	few	TRBJ2-1	TRBD2	CASSSFIAGINEQFF	TGCGCCAGCAGCTCATTTATAGCGGGAATCAATGAGCAGTTCTTC
TRBV30	.	TRBJ1-5	TRBD1	CAWSGDSNQPQHF	TGTGCCTGGAGTGGGGACAGTAATCAGCCCCAGCATTTT
TRBV5-1	.	TRBJ2-1	.	CASSLGGSYNEQFF	TGCGCCAGCAGCCTGGGCGGGTCATACAATGAGCAGTTCTTC
TRBV4-2	.	TRBJ2-3	TRBD2	CASSHQTSGRRTDTQYF	TGTGCCAGCAGCCACCAGACTAGCGGGAGGCGGACAGATACGCAGTATTTT
TRBV5-1	.	TRBJ1-3	.	CASSLAGSLRSGNTIYF	TGCGCCAGCAGCTTGGCCGGGTCGTTACGCTCTGGAAACACCATATATTTT
TRBV7-8	.	TRBJ1-6	.	CASSLGRSNSPLHF	TGTGCCAGCAGCTTAGGGCGGTCCAATTCACCCCTCCACTTT
TRBV7-2	.	TRBJ1-6	TRBD1	CASRGQGLRSPLHF	TGTGCCAGCAGAGGACAGGGTTTGAGATCACCCCTCCACTTT
TRBV20-1	.	TRBJ2-3	.	CSAPRDTTQYF	TGCAGTGCACCCCGGGACACCACGCAGTATTTT
TRBV18	.	TRBJ1-5	.	CASSPEQGGNQPQHF	TGTGCCAGCTCACCGGAACAGGGCGGGAATCAGCCCCAGCATTTT
TRBV19	.	TRBJ1-2	TRBD1	CASSIRAGGYGYTF	TGTGCCAGTAGTATTCGGGCAGGGGGCTATGGCTACACCTTC
TRBV5-1	.	TRBJ2-5	.	CASSTGQETQYF	TGCGCCAGCAGCACCGGGCAAGAGACCCAGTACTTC
TRBV6-5	.	TRBJ2-7	TRBD1	CASSLDREYEQYF	TGTGCCAGCAGTCTAGACAGGGAGTACGAGCAGTACTTC
TRBV5-6	.	TRBJ1-5	.	CASSLDSSNQPQHF	TGTGCCAGCAGCTTGGACAGCAGCAATCAGCCCCAGCATTTT
TRBV7-9	once	TRBJ2-5	TRBD2	CASTLLAGGQETQYF	TGTGCCAGCACCCTACTAGCGGGGGGCCAAGAGACCCAGTACTTC
TRBV30	.	TRBJ2-7	TRBD1	CAWSAGQAPYEQYF	TGTGCCTGGAGTGCCGGACAGGCCCCCTACGAGCAGTACTTC
TRBV5-1	.	TRBJ2-7	TRBD1	CASSSGQGYEQYF	TGCGCCAGCAGCTCCGGACAGGGCTACGAGCAGTACTTC
TRBV4-2	.	TRBJ2-5	.	CASSQDLVTQYF	TGTGCCAGCAGCCAAGATTTAGTGACCCAGTACTTC
TRBV7-7	.	TRBJ2-1	.	CASSLVGRGNEQFF	TGTGCTAGCAGCTTAGTTGGCCGGGGCAATGAGCAGTTCTTC
TRBV5-1	.	TRBJ2-1	TRBD2	CASSISGVSYNEQFF	TGCGCCAGCAGCATTAGCGGGGTCTCCTACAATGAGCAGTTCTTC
TRBV4-1	.	TRBJ1-5	TRBD1	CASSLRQGLGSNQPQHF	TGCGCCAGCAGCCTTCGACAGGGGTTGGGGAGCAATCAGCCCCAGCATTTT
TRBV29-1	.	TRBJ1-6	.	CSAKEREVPYNSPLHF	TGCAGCGCGAAAGAGAGGGAGGTCCCCTATAATTCACCCCTCCACTTT
TRBV11-3	.	TRBJ2-2	.	CASSPLNTGELFF	TGTGCCAGCAGCCCCCTGAACACCGGGGAGCTGTTTTTT
TRBV9	.	TRBJ1-2	TRBD1	CASSVGGGPDYGYTF	TGTGCCAGCAGCGTAGGAGGGGGCCCGGACTATGGCTACACCTTC
TRBV19	.	TRBJ1-5	.	CASSLDSYYQPQHF	TGTGCCAGTAGCCTTGACAGTTACTATCAGCCCCAGCATTTT
TRBV15	.	TRBJ1-2	.	CATSSPDRSDYGYTF	TGTGCCACCAGCAGTCCTGACAGGTCTGACTATGGCTACACCTTC
TRBV7-9	few	TRBJ1-4	TRBD1	CASSLAGTANEKLFF	TGTGCCAGCAGCTTAGCTGGGACAGCGAATGAAAAACTGTTTTTT